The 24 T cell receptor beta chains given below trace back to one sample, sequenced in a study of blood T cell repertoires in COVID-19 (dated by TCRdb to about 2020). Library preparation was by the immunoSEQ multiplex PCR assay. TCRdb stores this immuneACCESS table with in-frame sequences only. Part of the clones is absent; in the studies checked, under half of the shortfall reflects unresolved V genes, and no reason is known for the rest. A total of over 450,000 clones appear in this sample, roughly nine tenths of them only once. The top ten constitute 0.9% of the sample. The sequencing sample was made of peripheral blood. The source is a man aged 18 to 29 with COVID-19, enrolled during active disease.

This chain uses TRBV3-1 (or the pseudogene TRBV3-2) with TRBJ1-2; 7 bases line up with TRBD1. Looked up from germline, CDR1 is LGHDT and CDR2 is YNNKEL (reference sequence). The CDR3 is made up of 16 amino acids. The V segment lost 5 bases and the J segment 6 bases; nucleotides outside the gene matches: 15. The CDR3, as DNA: TGTGCCAGCAGCGAAGTGGGGTCAGGGGGGCTAGATGGCTACACCTTC. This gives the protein CASSEVGSGGLDGYTF.

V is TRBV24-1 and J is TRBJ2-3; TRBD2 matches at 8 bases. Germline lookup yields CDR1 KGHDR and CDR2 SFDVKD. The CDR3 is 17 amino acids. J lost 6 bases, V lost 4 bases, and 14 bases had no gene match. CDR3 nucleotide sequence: TGTGCCACCAGTGAGTCTCCCGGGGGGGCAATTCCGGATACGCAGTATTTT. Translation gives CATSESPGGAIPDTQYF.

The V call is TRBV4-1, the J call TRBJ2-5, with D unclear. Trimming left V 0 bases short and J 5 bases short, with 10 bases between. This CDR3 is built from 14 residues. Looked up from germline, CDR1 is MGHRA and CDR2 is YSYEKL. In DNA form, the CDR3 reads TGCGCCAGCAGCCAAGATAGGAGCCCGGAGACCCAGTACTTC. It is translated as CASSQDRSPETQYF.

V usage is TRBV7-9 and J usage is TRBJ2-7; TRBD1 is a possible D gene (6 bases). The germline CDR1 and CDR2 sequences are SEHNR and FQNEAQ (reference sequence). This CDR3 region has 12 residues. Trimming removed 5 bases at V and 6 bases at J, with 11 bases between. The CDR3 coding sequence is TGTGCCAGCAGCCTGGACAGCGTCGAGCAGTACTTC. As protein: CASSLDSVEQYF.

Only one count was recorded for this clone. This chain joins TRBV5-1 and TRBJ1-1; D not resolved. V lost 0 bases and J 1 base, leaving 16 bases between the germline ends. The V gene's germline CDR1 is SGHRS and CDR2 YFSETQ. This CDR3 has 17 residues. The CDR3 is CASSLVGTANTNTEAFF. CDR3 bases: TGCGCCAGCAGCTTGGTGGGTACAGCAAATACGAACACTGAAGCTTTCTTT.

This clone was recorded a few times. CDR3 region: CASSNSRDTGELFF. The CDR3 coding sequence is TGTGCCAGCAGTAATTCCAGGGACACCGGGGAGCTGTTTTTT. The rearrangement uses TRBV6-5 and TRBJ2-2; D is possibly TRBD1 (5 bases). This CDR3 spans 14 amino acids. Trimming removed 5 bases from V and 3 bases from J, with 10 bases in between. From germline, CDR1 is MNHEY and CDR2 SVGAGI.

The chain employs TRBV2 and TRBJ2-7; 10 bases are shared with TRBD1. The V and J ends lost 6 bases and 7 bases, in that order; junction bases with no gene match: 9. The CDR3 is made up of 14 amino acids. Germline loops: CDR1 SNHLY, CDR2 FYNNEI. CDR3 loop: CASRIDRGLGEQYF. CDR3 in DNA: TGTGCCAGCAGAATTGACAGGGGGCTTGGGGAGCAGTACTTC.

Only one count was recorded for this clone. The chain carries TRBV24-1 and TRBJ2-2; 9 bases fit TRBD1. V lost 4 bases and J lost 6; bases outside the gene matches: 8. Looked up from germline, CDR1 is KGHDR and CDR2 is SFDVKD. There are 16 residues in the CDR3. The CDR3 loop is CATSDSGQGNAGELFF. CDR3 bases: TGTGCCACCAGTGACTCGGGACAGGGAAACGCCGGGGAGCTGTTTTTT.

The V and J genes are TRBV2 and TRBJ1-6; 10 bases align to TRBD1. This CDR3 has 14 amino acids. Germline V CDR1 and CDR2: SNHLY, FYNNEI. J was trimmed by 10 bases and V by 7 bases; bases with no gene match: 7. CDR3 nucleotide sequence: TGTGCCAGCAACTCCGGGACAGGGGTATCACCCCTCCACTTT. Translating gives CASNSGTGVSPLHF.

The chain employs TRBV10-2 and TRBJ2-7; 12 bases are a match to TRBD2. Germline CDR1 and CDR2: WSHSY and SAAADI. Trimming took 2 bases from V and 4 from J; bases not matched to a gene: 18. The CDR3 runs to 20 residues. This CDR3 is CASSEATGLAGTFTGYEQYF. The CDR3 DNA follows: TGCGCCAGCAGTGAGGCTACAGGACTAGCGGGAACTTTTACTGGGTACGAGCAGTACTTC.

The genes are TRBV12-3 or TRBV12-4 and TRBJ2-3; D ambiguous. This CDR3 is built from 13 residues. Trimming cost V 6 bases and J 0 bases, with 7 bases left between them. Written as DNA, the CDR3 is TGTGCCAGCAGCCGACTTAGCACAGATACGCAGTATTTT. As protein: CASSRLSTDTQYF.

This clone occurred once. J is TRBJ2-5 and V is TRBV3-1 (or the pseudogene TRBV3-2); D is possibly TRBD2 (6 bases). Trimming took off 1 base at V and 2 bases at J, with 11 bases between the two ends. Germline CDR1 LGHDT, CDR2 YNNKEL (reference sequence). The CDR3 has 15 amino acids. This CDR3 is CASSQGGDGQETQYF. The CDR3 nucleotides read TGTGCCAGCAGCCAAGGCGGGGACGGGCAAGAGACCCAGTACTTC.

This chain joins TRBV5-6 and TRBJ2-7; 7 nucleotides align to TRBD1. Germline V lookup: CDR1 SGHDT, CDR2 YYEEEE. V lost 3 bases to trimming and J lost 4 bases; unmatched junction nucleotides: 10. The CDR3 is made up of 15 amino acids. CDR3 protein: CASSSVDRLAYEQYF. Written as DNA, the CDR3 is TGTGCCAGCAGCTCAGTGGACAGGCTTGCGTACGAGCAGTACTTC.

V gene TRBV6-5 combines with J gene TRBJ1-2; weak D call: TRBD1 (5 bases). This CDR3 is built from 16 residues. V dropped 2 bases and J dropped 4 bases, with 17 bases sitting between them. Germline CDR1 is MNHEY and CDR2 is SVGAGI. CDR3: CASSYLAGGNGYGYTF. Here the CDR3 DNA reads TGTGCCAGCAGTTACCTCGCCGGGGGGAACGGCTATGGCTACACCTTC.

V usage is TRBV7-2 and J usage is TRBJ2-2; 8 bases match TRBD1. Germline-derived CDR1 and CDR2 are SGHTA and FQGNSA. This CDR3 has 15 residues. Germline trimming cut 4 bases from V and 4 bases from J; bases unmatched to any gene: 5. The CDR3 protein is CASSWDRTTTGELFF. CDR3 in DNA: TGTGCCAGCAGCTGGGACAGGACCACCACCGGGGAGCTGTTTTTT.

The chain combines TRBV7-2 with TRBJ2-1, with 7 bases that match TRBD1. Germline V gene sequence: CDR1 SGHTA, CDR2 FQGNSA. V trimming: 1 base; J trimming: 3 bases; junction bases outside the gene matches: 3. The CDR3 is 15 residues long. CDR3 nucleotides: TGTGCCAGCAGCTTAGACAGGGGCGTCTACAATGAGCAGTTCTTC. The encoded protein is CASSLDRGVYNEQFF.

This chain's CDR3 is CASSLWSSGGALGTEAFF. CDR3 nucleotides: TGTGCCAGCAGCTTATGGTCGTCGGGGGGGGCGCTGGGCACTGAAGCTTTCTTT. J is TRBJ1-1 and V is TRBV7-2; weak D call: TRBD1 (6 bases). Between the trimmed V and J ends, which lost 2 bases and 4 bases, there was a span of 23 bases. Germline V CDR1 and CDR2: SGHTA, FQGNSA. This CDR3 region has 18 residues.

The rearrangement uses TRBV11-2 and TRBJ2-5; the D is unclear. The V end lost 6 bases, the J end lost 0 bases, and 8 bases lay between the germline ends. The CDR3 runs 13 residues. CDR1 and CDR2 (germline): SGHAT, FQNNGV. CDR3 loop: CASRMTNQETQYF. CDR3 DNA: TGTGCCAGCAGAATGACAAACCAAGAGACCCAGTACTTC.

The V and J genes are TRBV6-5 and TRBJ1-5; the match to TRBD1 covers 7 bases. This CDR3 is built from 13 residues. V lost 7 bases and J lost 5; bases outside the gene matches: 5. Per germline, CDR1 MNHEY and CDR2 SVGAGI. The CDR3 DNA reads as TGTGCCAGCACCGGGACAGACGATCAGCCCCAGCATTTT. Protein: CASTGTDDQPQHF.

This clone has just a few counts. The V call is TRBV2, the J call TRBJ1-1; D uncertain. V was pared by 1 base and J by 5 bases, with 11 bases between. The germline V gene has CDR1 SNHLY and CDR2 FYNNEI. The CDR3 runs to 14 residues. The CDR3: CASSEVLGGTEAFF. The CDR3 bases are TGTGCCAGCAGTGAAGTTCTGGGAGGGACTGAAGCTTTCTTT.

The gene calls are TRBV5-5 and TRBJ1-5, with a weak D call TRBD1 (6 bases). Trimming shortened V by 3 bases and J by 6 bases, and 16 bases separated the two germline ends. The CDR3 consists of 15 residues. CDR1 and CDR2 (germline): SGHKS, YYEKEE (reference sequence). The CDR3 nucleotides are TGTGCCAGCAGCTCCTGGGGGGGGACAAGTCAGCCCCAGCATTTT. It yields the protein CASSSWGGTSQPQHF. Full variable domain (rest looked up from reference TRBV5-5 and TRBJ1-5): DAGVTQSPTHLIKTRGQQVTLRCSPISGHKSVSWYQQVLGQGPQFIFQYYEKEERGRGNFPDRFSARQFPNYSSELNVNALLLGDSALYLCASSSWGGTSQPQHFGDGTRLSIL.

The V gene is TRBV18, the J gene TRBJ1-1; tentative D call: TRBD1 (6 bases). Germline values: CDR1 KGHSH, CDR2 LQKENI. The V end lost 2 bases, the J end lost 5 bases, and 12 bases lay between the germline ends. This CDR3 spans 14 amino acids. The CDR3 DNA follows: TGTGCCAGCTCACCATGGACAGCCGCGACTGAAGCTTTCTTT. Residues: CASSPWTAATEAFF. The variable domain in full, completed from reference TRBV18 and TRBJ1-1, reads NAGVMQNPRHLVRRRGQEARLRCSPMKGHSHVYWYRQLPEEGLKFMVYLQKENIIDESGMPKERFSAEFPKEGPSILRIQQVVRGDSAAYFCASSPWTAATEAFFGQGTRLTVV.

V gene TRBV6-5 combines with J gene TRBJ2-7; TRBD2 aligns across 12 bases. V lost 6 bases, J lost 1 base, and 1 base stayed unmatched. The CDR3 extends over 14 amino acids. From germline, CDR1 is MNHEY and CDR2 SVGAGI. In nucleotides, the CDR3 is TGTGCCAGCAGGACTAGCGGGGGTTCCTACGAGCAGTACTTC. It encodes CASRTSGGSYEQYF.

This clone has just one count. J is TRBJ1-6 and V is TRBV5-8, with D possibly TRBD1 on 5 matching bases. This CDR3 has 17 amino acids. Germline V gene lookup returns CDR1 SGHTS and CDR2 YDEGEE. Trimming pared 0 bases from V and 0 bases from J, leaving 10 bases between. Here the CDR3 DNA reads TGTGCCAGCAGCTTGGCGGTCGACAGCTCCTATAATTCACCCCTCCACTTT. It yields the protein CASSLAVDSSYNSPLHF.